This TCR beta chain comes out of a study of blood T cells in healthy people across ages. The study's findings and limits: Bulk PBMC profiling left naive and antigen-experienced comparisons inconclusive. The study found more naive CD4+ cells and higher diversity in long-lived than aged donors.

Points on this clonotype: Its antigen is currently unknown.

V shed 2 bases and J shed 3 bases, with 7 bases lying between them. Germline CDR1 reads DFQATT; CDR2 reads SNEGSKA (reference sequence). This CDR3 spans 13 amino acids. Combining a sample-barcoded 5' primer with a J-beta primer mix, a second PCR ran for roughly 6 to 12 cycles. Each single sample gave us at least 2.5 million CDR3-containing paired-end reads. A single record per CDR3 protein comes from TCRdb applying MiXCR to the 5' RACE reads. Here the sample spans around 800,000 distinct CDR3 sequences, approximately 24% being singletons. The same sample was also studied in work on T cells of mothers and their children.

Sequenced material: blood. This sequence joins TRBV20-1 and TRBJ2-2; the D call may be TRBD1 or TRBD2 (5 bases each). This TCR was sampled from a boy aged 10-17 years in good health. Written as DNA, the CDR3 is TGCAGTGCTAGACAGGGACACACCGGGGAGCTGTTTTTT. This translates into CSARQGHTGELFF.